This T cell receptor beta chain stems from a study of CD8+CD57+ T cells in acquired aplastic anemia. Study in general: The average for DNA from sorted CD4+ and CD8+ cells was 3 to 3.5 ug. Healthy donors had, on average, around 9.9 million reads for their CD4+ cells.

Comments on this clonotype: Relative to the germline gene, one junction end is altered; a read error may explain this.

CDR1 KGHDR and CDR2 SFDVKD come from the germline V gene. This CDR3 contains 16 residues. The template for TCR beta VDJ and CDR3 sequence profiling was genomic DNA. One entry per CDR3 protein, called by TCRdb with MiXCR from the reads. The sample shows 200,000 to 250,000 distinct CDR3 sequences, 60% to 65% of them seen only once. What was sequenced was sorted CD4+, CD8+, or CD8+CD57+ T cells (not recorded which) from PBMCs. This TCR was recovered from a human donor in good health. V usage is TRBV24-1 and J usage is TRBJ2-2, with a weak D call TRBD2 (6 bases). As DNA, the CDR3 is TGTGCCACCAGTGATTCGGCGGGGCACAGCACCGGGGGGCTGTTTTTT. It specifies CATSDSAGHSTGGLFF.